This T cell receptor beta chain is from a study of blood T cells in healthy people across ages. In the case of this clonotype: Its target is unknown.

With a J-beta primer mix and a sample-barcoded 5' primer, a second PCR ran 7 to 11 cycles. Each CDR3 protein is one row after TCRdb ran MiXCR on the 5' RACE reads. Altogether about 1.8 million distinct CDR3 sequences are present, 49% being singletons, with the ten largest covering 2.1%. Trimming left V 5 bases short and J 7 bases short, with 20 bases between. Germline values: CDR1 DFQATT, CDR2 SNEGSKA (reference sequence). The CDR3 runs 14 residues. Study results and caveats: Diversity of TCR beta correlated strongly with naive T cell percentage.

Input material: blood. The chain has TRBV20-1 and TRBJ1-2; D unresolved. The sequence came from a woman aged 40 to 55 in good health. This CDR3 reads CSAGSDLLLGGYTF. Here the CDR3 DNA reads TGCAGTGCTGGAAGTGATCTACTATTAGGTGGCTACACCTTC.